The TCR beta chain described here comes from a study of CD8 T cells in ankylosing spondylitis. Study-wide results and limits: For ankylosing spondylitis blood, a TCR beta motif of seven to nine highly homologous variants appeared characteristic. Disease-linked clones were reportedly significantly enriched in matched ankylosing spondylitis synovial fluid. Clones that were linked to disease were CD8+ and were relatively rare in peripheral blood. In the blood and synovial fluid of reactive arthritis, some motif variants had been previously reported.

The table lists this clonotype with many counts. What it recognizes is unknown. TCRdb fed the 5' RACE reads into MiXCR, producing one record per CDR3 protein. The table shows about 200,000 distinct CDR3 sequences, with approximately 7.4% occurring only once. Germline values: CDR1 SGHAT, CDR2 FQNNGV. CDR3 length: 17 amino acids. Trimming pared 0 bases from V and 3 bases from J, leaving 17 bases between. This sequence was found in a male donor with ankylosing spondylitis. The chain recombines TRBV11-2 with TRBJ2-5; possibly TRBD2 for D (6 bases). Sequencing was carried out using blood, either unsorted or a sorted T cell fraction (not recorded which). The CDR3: CASSLERSGEWEETQYF. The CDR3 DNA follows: TGTGCCAGCAGCTTAGAACGATCGGGGGAGTGGGAAGAGACCCAGTACTTC.